A selection of T cell receptor beta chains follows, all from one sample in a study of T cell responses to AZD1222 COVID-19 vaccine. TCRdb's table, derived via immunoSEQ multiplex PCR, lists solely in-frame clones and lacks some. This table holds about 160,000 clones, 75% to 95% found once. Sequenced here: peripheral blood, sampled 28 days after the second AZD1222 dose. These receptors all stem from an adult who received the AZD1222 COVID-19 vaccine. The CDR3 runs from the conserved cysteine through the conserved F or W. The D gene is left open where the match is weak. Not every row has a clone size; where given, it reads once, few, many or a size class.

>TRBJ2-2|TRBV11-2|NA|NA
TGTGCCAGCAGCTCAATCCCTGGTGGGGTGAACACCGGGGAGCTGTTTTTT
CASSSIPGGVNTGELFF
>TRBJ2-1|TRBV7-9|NA|TRBD2
TGTGCCAGCAGCCCACTTAGCGGGAGAGGCAGGCAAGGTGAGCAGTTCTTC
CASSPLSGRGRQGEQFF
>TRBJ1-3|TRBV30|NA|NA
TGTGCCTGGAGTTGGGGGGGTGGAAACACCATATATTTT
CAWSWGGGNTIYF
>TRBJ1-1|TRBV7-9|NA|TRBD1
TGTGCCAGCAGCTTAGCGGGACAGGGGTATACTGAAGCTTTCTTT
CASSLAGQGYTEAFF
>TRBJ2-3|TRBV7-2|NA|NA
TGTGCCAGCACCCCTCAGGGAAGGGGGGATACGCAGTATTTT
CASTPQGRGDTQYF
>TRBJ2-1|TRBV4-1|NA|NA
TGCGCCAGCAGCCCTACGGATAATGAGCAGTTCTTC
CASSPTDNEQFF
>TRBJ1-1|TRBV6-5|NA|TRBD1
TGTGCCAGCAGTCCCCAGACAGGGCACAGCACTGAAGCTTTCTTT
CASSPQTGHSTEAFF
>TRBJ2-7|TRBV6-5|NA|NA
TGTGCCAGCAGTTACGGTTCGCCTACCTACGGCGAGCAGTACTTC
CASSYGSPTYGEQYF
>TRBJ2-7|TRBV5-6|NA|TRBD1
TGTGCCAGCAGCTTCCAGGGGGCGGCCTCCTACGAGCAGTACTTC
CASSFQGAASYEQYF
>TRBJ1-2|TRBV12-3/TRBV12-4|NA|TRBD1
TGTGCCAGCAGTTCTGACAGGGACTATGGCTACACCTTC
CASSSDRDYGYTF
>TRBJ2-7|TRBV6-1|NA|NA
TGTGCCAGCAGTGAGGCGGATCTGGCCTACGAGCAGTACTTC
CASSEADLAYEQYF
>TRBJ2-3|TRBV21-1|NA|NA
TGTGCCAGCGCGGGCGATCAGGGAAGACCCCATTGGAGGTCAACAGATACGCAGTATTTT
CASAGDQGRPHWRSTDTQYF
>TRBJ1-2|TRBV25-1|NA|TRBD1
TGTGCCAGCAGCCGACAGGGAATAAACTATGGCTACACCTTC
CASSRQGINYGYTF
>TRBJ1-1|TRBV18|NA|NA
TGTGCCAGCTCACCAATGGGACACCAGTTCCCTCTGCGAATGAACACTGAAGCTTTCTTT
CASSPMGHQFPLRMNTEAFF
>TRBJ2-7|TRBV2|NA|TRBD1
TGTGCCAGCAGTGGGGGACAGGCCTTCTCCTACGAGCAGTACTTC
CASSGGQAFSYEQYF
>TRBJ1-3|TRBV24-1|once|NA
TGTGCCACCTCTGACCCGTTCGGGTCTGGAAACACCATATATTTT
CATSDPFGSGNTIYF
>TRBJ2-6|TRBV19|NA|NA
TGTGCCAGTAGTACGGAAGTTATAGGTTCTGGGGCCAACGTCCTGACTTTC
CASSTEVIGSGANVLTF
>TRBJ1-1|TRBV7-9|once|NA
TGTGCCAGCAGCCTCCACTTCCCTGAAGCTTTCTTT
CASSLHFPEAFF
>TRBJ1-5|TRBV6-1|NA|NA
TGTGCCAGCAGTGAATTCTCAGGCCTGGGGCAGCCCCAGCATTTT
CASSEFSGLGQPQHF
>TRBJ1-6|TRBV7-8|NA|NA
TGTGCCAGCAGCTTACTGCAGGATTCACCCCTCCACTTT
CASSLLQDSPLHF
>TRBJ1-1|TRBV19|NA|TRBD1
TGTGCCAGTAGTATAGAAGGGACAGGGAACACTGAAGCTTTCTTT
CASSIEGTGNTEAFF
>TRBJ2-1|TRBV5-6|NA|NA
TGTGCCAGCAGCTTGGGTAGGGCTGAGCAGTTCTTC
CASSLGRAEQFF
>TRBJ2-1|TRBV10-3|NA|NA
TGTGCCTCACTGAACACCCCCGGGGAGCAGTTCTTC
CASLNTPGEQFF
>TRBJ1-1|TRBV2|NA|NA
TGTGCCAGCACCCCTAGGGAAAACGCTGAAGCTTTCTTT
CASTPRENAEAFF
>TRBJ2-2|TRBV7-9|NA|TRBD2
TGTGCCAGCAGCCCCCCGTGGCGGGAGCGTGGCACCGGGGAGCTGTTTTTT
CASSPPWRERGTGELFF
>TRBJ1-2|TRBV7-9|NA|TRBD1
TGTGCCAGCATCCAGGGGGCTGGAGGCTACACCTTC
CASIQGAGGYTF
>TRBJ2-2|TRBV29-1|NA|NA
TGCAGCGTTGAAGAACGGAACACGAACACCGGGGAGCTGTTTTTT
CSVEERNTNTGELFF
>TRBJ2-1|TRBV19|NA|NA
TGTGCCAGTAGTAGCCAGCAGCATGAGCAGTTCTTC
CASSSQQHEQFF
>TRBJ1-1|TRBV6-6|NA|NA
TGTGCCAGCAGAGTAACCGGGGAGGGGACTGAAGCTTTCTTT
CASRVTGEGTEAFF
>TRBJ1-1|TRBV5-1|NA|TRBD1
TGCGCCAGCAGCCTCCGACAGGGCGGTGAAGCTTTCTTT
CASSLRQGGEAFF
>TRBJ2-7|TRBV7-8|NA|NA
TGTGCCAGCAGCGAACAGGGAGTTGCCTACGAGCAGTACTTC
CASSEQGVAYEQYF
>TRBJ1-2|TRBV6-5|NA|NA
TGTGCCAGCAGTTACGACAGCAAGAACTATGGCTACACCTTC
CASSYDSKNYGYTF
>TRBJ2-7|TRBV24-1|few|NA
TGTGCCACCTTGGGGGGACCCTTTCAATACGAGCAGTACTTC
CATLGGPFQYEQYF
>TRBJ2-1|TRBV29-1|NA|NA
TGCAGCGTTGGGTATCGGGTGGGGGGAAATGAGCAGTTCTTC
CSVGYRVGGNEQFF
>TRBJ2-2|TRBV11-3|NA|NA
TGTGCCAGCAGCCGAGGGGACTCAAACACCGGGGAGCTGTTTTTT
CASSRGDSNTGELFF
>TRBJ1-1|TRBV2|NA|TRBD1
TGTGCCAGAGGGACAGAGAACACTGAAGCTTTCTTT
CARGTENTEAFF
>TRBJ2-7|TRBV7-2|NA|TRBD1
TGTGCCAGCAGCCCCTCGGGACAGGGCCACTCCTACGAGCAGTACTTC
CASSPSGQGHSYEQYF
>TRBJ1-4|TRBV28|NA|NA
TGTGCCAGCAGACCGAGCCGTGGGGAAAAACTGTTTTTT
CASRPSRGEKLFF
>TRBJ1-2|TRBV25-1|NA|NA
TGTGCCAGCAGTGACCCGGGACGGCTCTATGGCTACACCTTC
CASSDPGRLYGYTF